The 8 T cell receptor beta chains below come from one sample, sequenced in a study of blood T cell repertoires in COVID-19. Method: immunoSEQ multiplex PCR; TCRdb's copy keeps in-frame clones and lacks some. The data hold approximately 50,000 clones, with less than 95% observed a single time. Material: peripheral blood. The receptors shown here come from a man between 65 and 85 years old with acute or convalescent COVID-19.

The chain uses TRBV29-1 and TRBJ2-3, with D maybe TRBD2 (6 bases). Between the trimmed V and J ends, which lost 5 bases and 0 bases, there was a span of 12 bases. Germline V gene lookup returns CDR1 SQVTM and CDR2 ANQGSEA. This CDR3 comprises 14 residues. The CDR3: CSVQRAGSTDTQYF. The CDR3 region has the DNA TGCAGCGTTCAGCGGGCAGGGAGCACAGATACGCAGTATTTT.

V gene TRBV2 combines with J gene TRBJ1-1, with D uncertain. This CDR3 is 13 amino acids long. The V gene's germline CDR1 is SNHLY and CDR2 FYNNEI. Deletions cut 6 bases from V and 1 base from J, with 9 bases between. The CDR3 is CASSVSPNTEAFF. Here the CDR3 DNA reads TGTGCCAGCAGCGTTAGTCCGAACACTGAAGCTTTCTTT.

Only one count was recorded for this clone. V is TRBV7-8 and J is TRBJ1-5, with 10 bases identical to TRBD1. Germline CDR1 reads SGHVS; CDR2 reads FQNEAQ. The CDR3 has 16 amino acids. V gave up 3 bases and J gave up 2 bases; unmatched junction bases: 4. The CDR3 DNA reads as TGTGCCAGCAGCTTCTCCGGGACAGGGGGCAATCAGCCCCAGCATTTT. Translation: CASSFSGTGGNQPQHF.

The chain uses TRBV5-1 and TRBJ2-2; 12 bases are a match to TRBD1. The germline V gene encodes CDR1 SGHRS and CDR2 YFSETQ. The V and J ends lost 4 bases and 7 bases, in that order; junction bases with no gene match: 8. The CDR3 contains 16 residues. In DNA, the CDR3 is TGCGCCAGCAGCCCGCCGGGACAGGGGGCGATCGGGGAGCTGTTTTTT. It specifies CASSPPGQGAIGELFF.

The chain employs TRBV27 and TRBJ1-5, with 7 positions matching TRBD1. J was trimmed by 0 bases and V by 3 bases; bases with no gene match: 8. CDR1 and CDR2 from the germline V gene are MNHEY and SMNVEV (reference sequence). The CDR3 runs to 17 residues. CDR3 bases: TGTGCCAGCAGTTTGACAGGGCCAACTCTTAGCAATCAGCCCCAGCATTTT. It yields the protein CASSLTGPTLSNQPQHF.

The CDR3 region has the DNA TGTGCCAGCAGCAAAGCGCGTTCACCCCTCCACTTT. It codes for CASSKARSPLHF. The chain joins TRBV21-1 to TRBJ1-6. TRBV21-1 is tagged as a pseudogene. CDR3 length equals 12 residues.

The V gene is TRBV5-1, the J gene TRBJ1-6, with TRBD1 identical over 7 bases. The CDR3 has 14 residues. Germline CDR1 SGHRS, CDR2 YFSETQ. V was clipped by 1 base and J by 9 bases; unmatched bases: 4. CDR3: CASSLIQGTSPLHF. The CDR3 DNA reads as TGCGCCAGCAGCTTGATACAGGGGACTTCACCCCTCCACTTT.

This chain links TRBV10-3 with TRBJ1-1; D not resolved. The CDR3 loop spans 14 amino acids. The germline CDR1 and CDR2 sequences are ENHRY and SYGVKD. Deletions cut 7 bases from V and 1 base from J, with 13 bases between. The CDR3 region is CAIKRNDRNTEAFF. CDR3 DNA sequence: TGTGCCATCAAGAGGAACGATCGGAACACTGAAGCTTTCTTT.